This T cell receptor (beta chain) was identified in a study of blood T cell repertoires in COVID-19. Study at large: Donors in the United States, Italy and Spain gave samples during acute or convalescent COVID-19.

The study drew participants aged about 18 to 95 years from about two dozen US areas. Assignment of participants to cohorts was predicated upon participant-reported clinical history. Sequencing used immunoSEQ multiplex PCR; TCRdb keeps in-frame clones, though not all of them. The repertoire includes about 200,000 clones, about 82% of them detected once, and around 6% sits in the top ten. There are 16 residues in the CDR3. Germline CDR1 reads SGHRS; CDR2 reads YFSETQ. The V and J ends lost 7 bases and 3 bases respectively, with 20 bases between them. The chain carries TRBV5-1 and TRBJ2-1, with D maybe TRBD1 (6 bases). This receptor was identified in a man between 35 and 55 years old with acute COVID-19. The sequenced material came from PBMCs or T cells enriched from blood (not recorded which). The CDR3 is CASVATTGTHYNEQFF. CDR3 coding DNA: TGCGCCAGCGTCGCGACTACCGGGACACACTACAATGAGCAGTTCTTC.